The 13 T cell receptor beta chains below come from one sample, sequenced in a study of CD4 T cells in relation to SARS-CoV-2 and coronaviruses. Before the COVID-19 pandemic, during about 2010-2019, CD4+ T cells were taken from unexposed donors. Isolation of CD4+ T cells took place after about 9 days in culture. These receptors' antigens are unknown. Sequencing was performed with immunoSEQ multiplex PCR; in TCRdb, only in-frame clones are kept and a portion is missing. The sample lists tens of thousands of clones; 55% to 80% were seen once. Sequencing used CD4+ T cells from PBMCs, cultured in vitro. The receptors come from a human donor in good health.

V is TRBV6-7 and J is TRBJ2-7; 8 bases map to TRBD1. TRBV6-7 is an ORF, with its function uncertain. The CDR3 length is 14 residues. Losses at the gene ends were 7 bases for V and 1 base for J; bases not matched to a gene: 6. CDR3 coding DNA: TGTGCCAGCAAATACGGGACAGGTTCCTACGAGCAGTACTTC. This gives the protein CASKYGTGSYEQYF.

In its sample, this clone was seen a few times. The CDR3 region is CASSLRGLAAHSYEQYF. DNA of the CDR3: TGTGCCAGCAGCTTAAGGGGACTAGCGGCCCACTCCTACGAGCAGTACTTC. This chain joins TRBV7-2 and TRBJ2-7; 11 bases line up with TRBD2. CDR1 SGHTA and CDR2 FQGNSA come from the germline V gene. The CDR3 is made up of 17 amino acids. The J segment lost 0 bases and the V segment lost 2 bases, leaving 6 bases of the junction unmatched. Drawing the rest from reference TRBV7-2 and TRBJ2-7, the complete variable domain is GAGVSQSPSNKVTEKGKDVELRCDPISGHTALYWYRQSLGQGLEFLIYFQGNSAPDKSGLPSDRFSAERTGGSVSTLTIQRTQQEDSAVYLCASSLRGLAAHSYEQYFGPGTRLTVT.

This clone turned up a few times. This chain connects TRBV2 to TRBJ1-2, with 9 bases fitting TRBD1. Germline values: CDR1 SNHLY, CDR2 FYNNEI. The CDR3 covers 14 residues. V was clipped by 6 bases and J by 2 bases; unmatched bases: 4. DNA of the CDR3: TGTGCCAGCAGGAGACAGGGGGACAACTATGGCTACACCTTC. Its translation is CASRRQGDNYGYTF.

The J gene is TRBJ2-2, the V gene TRBV5-5; 9 nucleotides match TRBD2. Losses at the gene ends were 2 bases for V and 9 bases for J; bases not matched to a gene: 11. In germline, CDR1 is SGHKS, CDR2 YYEKEE (reference sequence). This CDR3 spans 16 amino acids. The CDR3 DNA reads TGTGCCAGCAGCTTAATGGGCGGGGGGGACTTCAGGGAGCTGTTTTTT. This translates into CASSLMGGGDFRELFF. The complete variable domain, with remaining parts taken from reference TRBV5-5 and TRBJ2-2, reads DAGVTQSPTHLIKTRGQQVTLRCSPISGHKSVSWYQQVLGQGPQFIFQYYEKEERGRGNFPDRFSARQFPNYSSELNVNALLLGDSALYLCASSLMGGGDFRELFFGEGSRLTVL.

This chain joins TRBV19 and TRBJ1-1; 12 bases match TRBD1. Germline V gives CDR1 LNHDA, CDR2 SQIVND (reference sequence). Losses at the gene ends were 4 bases for V and 3 bases for J; bases not matched to a gene: 9. The CDR3 runs 17 residues. The CDR3 coding sequence is TGTGCCAGTAGTAAGGATGGGACAGGGGGCATGGACACTGAAGCTTTCTTT. Its protein is CASSKDGTGGMDTEAFF.

The rearrangement joins TRBV6-5 to TRBJ2-1; 8 bases are a match to TRBD1. The germline gives CDR1 MNHEY, CDR2 SVGAGI. This CDR3 comprises 15 residues. The V and J ends lost 6 bases and 6 bases, in that order; junction bases with no gene match: 10. Written as DNA, the CDR3 is TGTGCCAGCAGAACAGGGGGAGGCGAGACCAATGAGCAGTTCTTC. It specifies CASRTGGGETNEQFF.

This clone showed up just once. The rearrangement links TRBV11-2 to TRBJ2-2; no clear D gene. The V and J ends lost 5 bases and 0 bases respectively, with 7 bases between them. The germline CDR1 and CDR2 sequences are SGHAT and FQNNGV. This CDR3 is built from 14 residues. In DNA form, the CDR3 reads TGTGCCAGCAGCCTGAACTCGAACACCGGGGAGCTGTTTTTT. This gives the protein CASSLNSNTGELFF.

The V and J genes are TRBV2 and TRBJ1-1, with a weak D call TRBD1 (6 bases). Germline V lookup: CDR1 SNHLY, CDR2 FYNNEI. The CDR3 has 14 residues. V was cut by 5 bases and J by 1 base, with 11 bases left in between. Here the CDR3 DNA reads TGTGCCAGCAGTCCCGGGACAACGAACACTGAAGCTTTCTTT. Translation gives CASSPGTTNTEAFF.

V usage is TRBV16 and J usage is TRBJ1-2; no definite D call. Germline V lookup: CDR1 KGHSY, CDR2 FQNENV. The CDR3 runs 14 residues. Trimming removed 2 bases at V and 2 bases at J, with 9 bases between. This CDR3 is CASSQQDPNYGYTF. The CDR3 DNA reads TGTGCCAGCAGCCAACAGGACCCAAACTATGGCTACACCTTC.

The rearrangement joins TRBV7-2 to TRBJ1-1; D gene uncertain. Trimming pared 3 bases from V and 4 bases from J, leaving 9 bases between. Germline V gene data show CDR1 as SGHTA and CDR2 as FQGNSA. The CDR3 sequence is 13 residues long. This chain's CDR3 is CASSFTESTEAFF. In DNA, the CDR3 is TGTGCCAGCAGCTTCACGGAAAGCACTGAAGCTTTCTTT.

This clone has just a few counts. This chain joins TRBV2 and TRBJ2-7; D is unresolved. V lost 3 bases, J lost 12 bases, and 9 bases lay in between. In germline, CDR1 is SNHLY, CDR2 FYNNEI. The CDR3 covers 10 residues. CDR3 sequence (DNA): TGTGCCAGCAGTGACAGGTCGACGTACTTC. It specifies CASSDRSTYF.

The gene calls are TRBV9 and TRBJ2-1; D unclear. Germline CDR1 and CDR2: SGDLS and YYNGEE. The CDR3 sequence is 15 residues long. The V and J ends lost 1 base and 0 bases respectively, with 8 bases between them. The CDR3 protein is CASSVRQSSYNEQFF. CDR3 nucleotide sequence: TGTGCCAGCAGCGTAAGGCAAAGCTCCTACAATGAGCAGTTCTTC.

This clone has only a few counts. The chain combines TRBV20-1 with TRBJ2-7; 12 bases match TRBD2. The V and J ends lost 3 bases and 6 bases, in that order; junction bases with no gene match: 9. The CDR3 totals 15 residues. Germline V gives CDR1 DFQATT, CDR2 SNEGSKA (reference sequence). CDR3 in amino acids: CSASSTSGSLGEQYF. As DNA, the CDR3 is TGCAGTGCTAGTTCGACTAGCGGGAGCTTGGGCGAGCAGTACTTC.